This T cell receptor beta chain is from a study of blood T cell repertoires in COVID-19. Study background: Sites in the United States, Italy and Spain provided acute and convalescent COVID-19 samples. PBMCs, B-cell-depleted T cells, or T cells provided the cDNA or gDNA that made up the material.

Enrollment of patients from Seattle took place during active infection, with longitudinal follow-up. Looked up from germline, CDR1 is SGHTA and CDR2 is FQGNSA. Trimming took off 0 bases at V and 2 bases at J, with 4 bases between the two ends. CDR3 size: 13 residues. In the source study's methods: Estimation of nucleated cell counts was performed using reference gene primer amplification. Here immunoSEQ multiplex PCR was the method, and the copy in TCRdb shows in-frame clones only, minus some. V and J calls and clone size are as listed in that table; D and trimming were resolved from the DNA. The repertoire holds about 97,000 clones, 80% to 95% seen once, with 1.5% to 2.5% in the top ten.

The rearrangement uses TRBV7-2 and TRBJ1-2; the D is unclear. This clonotype was obtained from a woman in her fifties or sixties with COVID-19, enrolled during active disease. Sequenced: peripheral blood. As DNA, the CDR3 is TGTGCCAGCAGCTTAGCCAAAAACTATGGCTACACCTTC. Translated, it gives CASSLAKNYGYTF.